This passage covers 30 T cell receptor beta chains from one sample sequenced in a study of early stage breast cancer tumors. The protocol was immunoSEQ multiplex PCR, while the TCRdb copy is restricted to in-frame clones and leaves out a portion. The data contain around 71,000 clones, more than 65% of them singletons. Sample: blood. These receptor sequences come from a person between 55 and 69 years old with breast cancer.

The rearrangement joins TRBV27 to TRBJ2-4, with D perhaps matching TRBD1 or TRBD2 (5 bases each). The CDR3 spans 15 residues. V lost 6 bases and J 8 bases, leaving 20 bases between the germline ends. From germline, CDR1 is MNHEY and CDR2 SMNVEV (reference sequence). The CDR3 spells CASRNSVGGRDIQYF. The CDR3 DNA reads as TGTGCCAGCAGGAACTCCGTTGGGGGACGTGACATTCAGTACTTC.

The chain recombines TRBV6-1 with TRBJ2-2; TRBD2 matches at 13 bases. This CDR3 has 19 residues. Germline loops: CDR1 MNHNS, CDR2 SASEGT. The trim removed 0 bases at V and 4 bases at J, leaving 8 bases unmatched. CDR3 coding DNA: TGTGCCAGCAGTGAAGCGCGACTAGCGGGAGGCGGAGGCACCGGGGAGCTGTTTTTT. Protein product: CASSEARLAGGGGTGELFF.

V usage is TRBV28 and J usage is TRBJ2-4; 10 bases agree with TRBD2. Per germline, CDR1 MDHEN and CDR2 SYDVKM. With V trimmed by 5 bases and J by 9 bases, 7 bases remained unmatched. The CDR3 has 14 residues. In nucleotides, the CDR3 is TGTGCCAGCAGTCTAACTAGCGGGACGGGCATTCAGTACTTC. Amino acids: CASSLTSGTGIQYF.

The V gene is TRBV5-6, the J gene TRBJ1-4, with D tentatively TRBD1 (6 bases). CDR1 is SGHDT, CDR2 YYEEEE, per germline. The ends were cut back, 3 bases at V and 6 bases at J, with 12 bases in the middle. CDR3 size: 14 residues. Here the CDR3 DNA reads TGTGCCAGCAGCTCCGTTAAGGGGGATGAAAAACTGTTTTTT. Its translation: CASSSVKGDEKLFF.

The chain has TRBV7-3 and TRBJ2-5, with TRBD2 identical over 9 bases. In germline, CDR1 is SGHTA, CDR2 FQGTGA. The CDR3 is 14 residues long. Germline trimming cut 2 bases from V and 9 bases from J; bases unmatched to any gene: 7. Here the CDR3 DNA reads TGTGCCAGCAGCTTATCGGGCGGGGGGGCGGCCCAGTACTTC. Protein product: CASSLSGGGAAQYF. Using reference TRBV7-3 and TRBJ2-5 for the parts outside the CDR3, the full variable domain is GAGVSQTPSNKVTEKGKYVELRCDPISGHTALYWYRQSLGQGPEFLIYFQGTGAADDSGLPNDRFFAVRPEGSVSTLKIQRTERGDSAVYLCASSLSGGGAAQYFGPGTRLLVL.

The rearrangement links TRBV5-4 to TRBJ1-2; D remains unclear. Germline lookup yields CDR1 SGHNT and CDR2 YYREEE (reference sequence). The CDR3 covers 13 residues. Trimming pared 0 bases from V and 5 bases from J, leaving 8 bases between. In DNA form, the CDR3 reads TGTGCCAGCAGCTTGGGTTTAGCGTATGGCTACACCTTC. This gives the protein CASSLGLAYGYTF.

This clone has only one observation. The chain combines TRBV11-2 with TRBJ2-1; TRBD2 matches 7 bases. The CDR3 contains 16 residues. The V and J ends lost 4 bases and 0 bases, in that order; junction bases with no gene match: 6. CDR1 SGHAT and CDR2 FQNNGV come from the germline V gene. The CDR3 reads CASSSRGDSSYNEQFF. DNA of the CDR3: TGTGCCAGCAGCTCCCGGGGGGATAGCTCCTACAATGAGCAGTTCTTC.

The chain uses TRBV5-6 and TRBJ1-4; possibly TRBD1 for D (6 bases). Germline V gene data show CDR1 as SGHDT and CDR2 as YYEEEE. Trimming left V 3 bases short and J 8 bases short, with 11 bases between. The CDR3 has 13 amino acids. CDR3 bases: TGTGCCAGCAGCTACTCAGGACAGGAAAAACTGTTTTTT. Translation: CASSYSGQEKLFF.

This clone turned up a few times. The chain employs TRBV11-3 and TRBJ2-7, with D possibly called TRBD1 or TRBD2 (5 bases each). This CDR3 comprises 13 residues. Between the trimmed V and J ends, which lost 5 bases and 1 base, there was a span of 9 bases. CDR1 is SGHNT, CDR2 YENEEA, per germline. The CDR3 here is CASSRDGSYEQYF. DNA of the CDR3: TGTGCCAGCAGCAGGGACGGGTCCTACGAGCAGTACTTC.

The CDR3 DNA sequence: TGTGCCAGCAGCACACATCCGAACACTGAAGCTTTCTTT. Translating gives CASSTHPNTEAFF. V usage is TRBV7-9 and J usage is TRBJ1-1; D is uncertain. The CDR3 totals 13 residues. Germline V lookup: CDR1 SEHNR, CDR2 FQNEAQ (reference sequence). V lost 5 bases, J lost 1 base, and 8 bases lay in between.

This clone was picked up a small number of times. This chain uses TRBV7-8 with TRBJ2-7; weak D call: TRBD1 (5 bases). V gave up 5 bases and J gave up 6 bases, with 11 bases separating them. CDR3 length: 12 amino acids. Germline loops: CDR1 SGHVS, CDR2 FQNEAQ. The CDR3 protein is CASSLNRGEQYF. The DNA for the CDR3 is TGTGCCAGCAGCCTTAATAGGGGCGAGCAGTACTTC.

The genes are TRBV9 and TRBJ2-7; D ambiguous. V lost 4 bases and J 2 bases, leaving 10 bases between the germline ends. This CDR3 has 13 amino acids. Germline loops: CDR1 SGDLS, CDR2 YYNGEE. CDR3: CASSPRTAYEQYF. The CDR3 DNA reads as TGTGCCAGCAGCCCCCGGACGGCCTACGAGCAGTACTTC.

This chain uses TRBV7-8 with TRBJ1-2, with a possible D match to TRBD1 (5 bases). V gave up 2 bases and J gave up 4 bases, with 8 bases separating them. The CDR3 runs to 13 residues. The germline gives CDR1 SGHVS, CDR2 FQNEAQ. This CDR3 is CASSLTDSYGYTF. The DNA for the CDR3 is TGTGCCAGCAGCTTAACTGACAGCTATGGCTACACCTTC. Drawing the rest from reference TRBV7-8 and TRBJ1-2, the complete variable domain is GAGVSQSPRYKVAKRGQDVALRCDPISGHVSLFWYQQALGQGPEFLTYFQNEAQLDKSGLPSDRFFAERPEGSVSTLKIQRTQQEDSAVYLCASSLTDSYGYTFGSGTRLTVV.

The table lists this clone with a few counts. The chain is built from TRBV18 and TRBJ2-2; no reliable D call. Germline V lookup: CDR1 KGHSH, CDR2 LQKENI. V gave up 2 bases and J gave up 7 bases, with 2 bases separating them. The CDR3 spans 11 residues. CDR3: CASSPGGELFF. CDR3 DNA sequence: TGTGCCAGCTCACCAGGCGGGGAGCTGTTTTTT.

The V gene is TRBV28, the J gene TRBJ2-7; 11 nucleotides agree with TRBD1. CDR3 length equals 15 residues. Trimming took 5 bases from V and 3 from J; bases not matched to a gene: 6. Germline V gene lookup returns CDR1 MDHEN and CDR2 SYDVKM. This CDR3 reads CASSLPGQGVYEQYF. CDR3 DNA: TGTGCCAGCAGTCTTCCGGGACAGGGGGTCTACGAGCAGTACTTC.

The V call is TRBV5-6, the J call TRBJ1-5; no reliable D call. V lost 1 base, J lost 5 bases, and 22 bases lay in between. This CDR3 region has 18 residues. The germline V gene has CDR1 SGHDT and CDR2 YYEEEE. The CDR3 coding sequence is TGTGCCAGCAGCTTGAGAAGGACCTCCCTGGAGGGTCATCAGCCCCAGCATTTT. This codes for CASSLRRTSLEGHQPQHF.

This chain connects TRBV7-8 to TRBJ1-4; 7 nucleotides align to TRBD1. Germline V gene data show CDR1 as SGHVS and CDR2 as FQNEAQ. CDR3 length: 15 residues. V lost 5 bases, J lost 4 bases, and 7 bases stayed unmatched. This CDR3 reads CASSQRGQNNEKLFF. DNA for the CDR3: TGTGCCAGCAGCCAGCGGGGACAGAATAATGAAAAACTGTTTTTT.

The V call is TRBV5-1, the J call TRBJ2-1; D is unresolved. V lost 0 bases and J lost 8, with 9 bases in between. The CDR3 runs to 13 residues. The germline V gene has CDR1 SGHRS and CDR2 YFSETQ. This CDR3 reads CASSLEPPDEQFF. For the CDR3, the DNA is TGCGCCAGCAGCTTGGAACCCCCGGATGAGCAGTTCTTC.

The V gene is TRBV5-1, the J gene TRBJ1-5; D gene uncertain. Looked up from germline, CDR1 is SGHRS and CDR2 is YFSETQ. This CDR3 region has 13 residues. Between the trimmed V and J ends, which lost 1 base and 7 bases, there was a span of 9 bases. CDR3 DNA: TGCGCCAGCAGCTTGCAATCGGGGCAGCCCCAGCATTTT. Its translation is CASSLQSGQPQHF. The entire variable domain, with the rest obtained from reference TRBV5-1 and TRBJ1-5, is as follows: KAGVTQTPRYLIKTRGQQVTLSCSPISGHRSVSWYQQTPGQGLQFLFEYFSETQRNKGNFPGRFSGRQFSNSRSEMNVSTLELGDSALYLCASSLQSGQPQHFGDGTRLSIL.

This chain uses TRBV18 with TRBJ2-2, with D possibly matching TRBD1 (6 bases). V was pared by 3 bases and J by 2 bases, with 10 bases between. The CDR3 covers 15 residues. Per germline, CDR1 KGHSH and CDR2 LQKENI. As DNA, the CDR3 is TGTGCCAGCTCACCTACAGGGTTCAACACCGGGGAGCTGTTTTTT. Translated, it gives CASSPTGFNTGELFF.

This sequence joins TRBV6-6 and TRBJ2-2; 9 nucleotides agree with TRBD1. The CDR3 length is 15 residues. The ends lost 6 bases at V and 5 bases at J; junction bases unmatched: 7. The germline gives CDR1 MNHNY, CDR2 SVGAGI (reference sequence). This CDR3 is CASSTTGGRTGELFF. In DNA form, the CDR3 reads TGTGCCAGCAGCACTACAGGGGGCAGAACCGGGGAGCTGTTTTTT.

This chain connects TRBV6-5 to TRBJ2-7; 10 positions agree with TRBD2. Germline values: CDR1 MNHEY, CDR2 SVGAGI. V shed 2 bases, J shed 5 bases, and the junction held 6 bases outside the gene matches. The CDR3 spans 15 residues. The CDR3 loop is CASSYGAGGLDEQYF. The CDR3 bases are TGTGCCAGCAGTTACGGAGCGGGGGGGCTTGACGAGCAGTACTTC.

The chain links TRBV7-8 to TRBJ1-5, with TRBD1 matching 8 bases. Germline CDR1 and CDR2: SGHVS and FQNEAQ. The trim removed 5 bases at V and 6 bases at J, leaving 12 bases unmatched. The CDR3 contains 16 residues. This CDR3 reads CASSLSDRVVRQPQHF. The CDR3 DNA reads as TGTGCCAGCAGCCTCTCGGACAGGGTCGTCCGTCAGCCCCAGCATTTT.

The V call is TRBV7-9, the J call TRBJ1-1; no reliable D call. CDR1 is SEHNR, CDR2 FQNEAQ, per germline (reference sequence). This CDR3 has 14 amino acids. Trimming took off 1 base at V and 3 bases at J, with 9 bases between the two ends. The CDR3 sequence: CASSLGREYTEAFF. DNA for the CDR3: TGTGCCAGCAGCTTAGGTCGAGAGTACACTGAAGCTTTCTTT.

V is TRBV6-1 and J is TRBJ1-3; the D is unclear. Per germline, CDR1 MNHNS and CDR2 SASEGT. The CDR3 is made up of 14 amino acids. V lost 3 bases and J 6 bases, leaving 12 bases between the germline ends. The CDR3 coding sequence is TGTGCCAGCAGTGATAGAGGGATTGAAAACACCATATATTTT. Protein product: CASSDRGIENTIYF.

This chain joins TRBV9 and TRBJ1-1; D unresolved. This CDR3 contains 14 residues. V was shortened by 0 bases and J by 4 bases, with 10 bases between the two germline ends. From germline, CDR1 is SGDLS and CDR2 YYNGEE. The CDR3 DNA sequence: TGTGCCAGCAGCGTAGATTTCCGGAGCACTGAAGCTTTCTTT. This translates into CASSVDFRSTEAFF.

This clone was found a few times. V and J are TRBV6-1 and TRBJ1-5; the D gene is possibly TRBD1 (5 bases). The CDR3 runs to 16 residues. V was trimmed by 4 bases and J by 7 bases, leaving 20 bases between them. Germline V lookup: CDR1 MNHNS, CDR2 SASEGT. Here the CDR3 DNA reads TGTGCCAGCAGTGTGGGGTCGGGGACTGTGGGCCAGCCCCAGCATTTT. This encodes CASSVGSGTVGQPQHF.

V is TRBV11-2 and J is TRBJ2-7; 15 bases line up with TRBD2. This CDR3 contains 18 residues. The V and J ends lost 0 bases and 4 bases, in that order; junction bases with no gene match: 7. CDR1 and CDR2 (germline): SGHAT, FQNNGV. CDR3 bases: TGTGCCAGCAGCTTAGAGTACGGGACTAGCGGGGGGTCGTACGAGCAGTACTTC. This translates into CASSLEYGTSGGSYEQYF.

The chain couples TRBV2 to TRBJ2-3; D could derive from TRBD1 or TRBD2 (5 bases each). The CDR3 covers 18 residues. Germline assignment: CDR1 SNHLY and CDR2 FYNNEI. The V end lost 6 bases, the J end lost 0 bases, and 22 bases lay between the germline ends. The CDR3 DNA reads as TGTGCCAGCAGAGACGGGACCTACCGATCCTCTAGCACAGATACGCAGTATTTT. It translates to CASRDGTYRSSSTDTQYF.

This chain joins TRBV4-2 and TRBJ2-1; tentatively, D is TRBD2 (6 bases). Per germline, CDR1 LGHNA and CDR2 YNFKEQ. This CDR3 has 16 residues. V was cut by 1 base and J by 6 bases, with 16 bases left in between. The CDR3 coding sequence is TGTGCCAGCAGCCAAGTGAGACTAGGTGGGAGCAATGAGCAGTTCTTC. It is translated as CASSQVRLGGSNEQFF.